This TCR beta chain was identified during a study of T cell repertoires in cytomegalovirus infection. Study-wide background: HLA-C-restricted CMV epitopes, recently identified, and well-studied HLA-B-restricted ones were used by the study. Matching HLA type and CMV infection were both indicated by public TCR beta signatures. General observations from the study: The ex vivo response was dominated by HLA-C-restricted CMV-specific TCR beta clonotypes. People with CMV and the relevant HLA were identified by cumulative public TCR beta family frequency.

TCRdb re-called the reads with MiXCR, one entry per CDR3 protein. Seen here are tens of thousands of distinct CDR3 sequences, 20% to 25% observed once, and the top ten hold 65% to 85%. This clonotype was counted a few times. Antigen: not known. The sequences come from CD8+ T cells from cultured PBMCs, collected from culture after CMV antigen stimulation. This receptor was identified in a human donor in good health (CMV status not recorded). Some clones in this sample may be carry-over from other donors' samples.

CDR3 nucleotides: TGCAGCGTTCCCAGGCTGAACACCGGGGAGCTGTTTTTT. It yields the protein CSVPRLNTGELFF. The chain links TRBV29-1 to TRBJ2-2; D is unresolved. With 5 bases removed from V and 1 base from J, the gap between germline ends came to 8 bases. CDR3 size: 13 residues. Germline CDR1 SQVTM, CDR2 ANQGSEA.